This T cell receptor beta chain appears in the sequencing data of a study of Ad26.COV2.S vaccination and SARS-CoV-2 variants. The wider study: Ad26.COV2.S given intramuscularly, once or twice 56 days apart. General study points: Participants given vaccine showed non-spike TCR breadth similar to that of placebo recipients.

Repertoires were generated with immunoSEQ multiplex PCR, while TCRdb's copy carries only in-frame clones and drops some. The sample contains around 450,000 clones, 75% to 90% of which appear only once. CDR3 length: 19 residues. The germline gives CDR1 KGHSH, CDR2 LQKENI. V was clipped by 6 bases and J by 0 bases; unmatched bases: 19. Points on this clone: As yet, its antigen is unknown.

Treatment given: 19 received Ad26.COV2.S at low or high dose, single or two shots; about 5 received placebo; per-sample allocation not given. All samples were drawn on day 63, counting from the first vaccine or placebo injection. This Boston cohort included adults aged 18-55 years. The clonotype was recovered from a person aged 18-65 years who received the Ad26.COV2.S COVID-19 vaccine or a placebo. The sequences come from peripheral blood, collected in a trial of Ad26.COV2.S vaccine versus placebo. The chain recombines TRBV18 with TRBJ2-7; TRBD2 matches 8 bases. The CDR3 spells CASSLINSGADNSSYEQYV. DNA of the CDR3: TGTGCCAGCTCCCTAATTAATAGCGGGGCAGATAACAGCTCCTACGAGCAGTACGTC.